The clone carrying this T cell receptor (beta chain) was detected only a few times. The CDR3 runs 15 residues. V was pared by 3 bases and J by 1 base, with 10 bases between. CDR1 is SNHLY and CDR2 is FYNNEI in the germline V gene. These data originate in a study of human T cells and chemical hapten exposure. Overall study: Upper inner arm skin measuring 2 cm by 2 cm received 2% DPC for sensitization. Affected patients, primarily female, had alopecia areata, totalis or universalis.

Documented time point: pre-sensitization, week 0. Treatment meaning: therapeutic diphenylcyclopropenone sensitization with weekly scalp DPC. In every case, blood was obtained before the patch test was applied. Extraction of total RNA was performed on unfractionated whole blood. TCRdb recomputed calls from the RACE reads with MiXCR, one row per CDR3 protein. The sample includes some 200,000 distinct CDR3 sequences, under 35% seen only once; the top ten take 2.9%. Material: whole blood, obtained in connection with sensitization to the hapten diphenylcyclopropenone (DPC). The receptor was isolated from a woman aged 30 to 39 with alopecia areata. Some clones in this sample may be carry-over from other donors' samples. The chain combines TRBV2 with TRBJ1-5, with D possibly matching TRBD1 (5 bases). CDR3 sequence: CASSDQGTSNQPQHF. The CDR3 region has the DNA TGTGCCAGCAGTGACCAGGGCACCAGCAATCAGCCCCAGCATTTT.